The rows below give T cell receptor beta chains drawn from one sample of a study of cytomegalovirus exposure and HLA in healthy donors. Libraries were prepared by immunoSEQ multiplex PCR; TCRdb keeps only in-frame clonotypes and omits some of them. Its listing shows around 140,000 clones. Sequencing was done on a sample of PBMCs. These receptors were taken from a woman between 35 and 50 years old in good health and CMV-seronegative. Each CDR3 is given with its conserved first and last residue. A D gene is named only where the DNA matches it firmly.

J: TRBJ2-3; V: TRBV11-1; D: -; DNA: TGTGCCAGCAGCTTTTCCCTCCCAAGTACTAGCACAGATACGCAGTATTTT; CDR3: CASSFSLPSTSTDTQYF
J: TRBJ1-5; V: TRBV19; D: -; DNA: TGTGCCAGTAGTATCAGGCAGACCCGTGGGAATCAGCCCCAGCATTTT; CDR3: CASSIRQTRGNQPQHF
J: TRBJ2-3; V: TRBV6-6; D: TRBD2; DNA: TGTGCCAGCAGAGAAAGGAGCGGGGGGGCCCCCGATACGCAGTATTTT; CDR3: CASRERSGGAPDTQYF
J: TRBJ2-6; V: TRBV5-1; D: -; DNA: TGCGCCAGCAGCAAACAGCCCCACTCTGGGGCCAACGTCCTGACTTTC; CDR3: CASSKQPHSGANVLTF
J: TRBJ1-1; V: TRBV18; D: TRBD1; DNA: TGTGCCAGCTCACCTACAGGGGCTGACACTGAAGCTTTCTTT; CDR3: CASSPTGADTEAFF
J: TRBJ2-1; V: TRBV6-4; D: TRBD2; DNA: TGTGCCAGCAGTGACCTGACTAGCGGGGGGGATGAGCAGTTCTTC; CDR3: CASSDLTSGGDEQFF
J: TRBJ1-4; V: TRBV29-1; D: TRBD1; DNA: TGCAGCGTGCTGACAGGGGGGGATGAAAAACTGTTTTTT; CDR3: CSVLTGGDEKLFF
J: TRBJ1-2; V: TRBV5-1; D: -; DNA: TGCGCCAGCAGCTTGGGAGACATTGATGGCTACACCTTC; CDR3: CASSLGDIDGYTF
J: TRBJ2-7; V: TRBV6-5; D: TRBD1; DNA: TGTGCCAGCAGGCGACCGGGACAGGCCTACGAGCAGTACTTC; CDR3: CASRRPGQAYEQYF
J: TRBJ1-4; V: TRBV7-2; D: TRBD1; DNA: TGTGCCAGCAGCCCACAGGGGGCCGATGAAAAACTGTTTTTT; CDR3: CASSPQGADEKLFF
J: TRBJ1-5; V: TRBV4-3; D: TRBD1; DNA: TGCGCCAGCAGCCAAGATCTGGGGACAGGGGGACAGCCCCAGCATTTT; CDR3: CASSQDLGTGGQPQHF
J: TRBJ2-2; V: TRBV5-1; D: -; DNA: TGCGCCAGCAGCTCCAATCATGGCAACACCGGGGAGCTGTTTTTT; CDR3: CASSSNHGNTGELFF
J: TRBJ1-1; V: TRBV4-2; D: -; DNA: TGTGCCAGCAGCCAAGAGGAGGGGTGGAACACTGAAGCTTTCTTT; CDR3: CASSQEEGWNTEAFF
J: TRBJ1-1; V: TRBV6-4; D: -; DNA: TGTGCCAGCAGTGGGAACTCCGAGGGGGCTGAAGCTTTCTTT; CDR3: CASSGNSEGAEAFF
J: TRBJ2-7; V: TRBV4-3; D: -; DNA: TGCGCCAGCAGCCAAGCCCAGGACAGTTACTACGAGCAGTACTTC; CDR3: CASSQAQDSYYEQYF
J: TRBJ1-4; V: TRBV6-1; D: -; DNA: TGTGCCAGCAGTGAATCCCGCAGGCGTTTTCTTACCGCAACTAATGAAAAACTGTTTTTT; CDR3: CASSESRRRFLTATNEKLFF
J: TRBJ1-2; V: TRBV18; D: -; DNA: TGTGCCAGCTCACCACCATATAGGGAGGGCTACACCTTC; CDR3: CASSPPYREGYTF
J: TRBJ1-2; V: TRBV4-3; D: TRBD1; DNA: TGCGCCAGCAGCCAAGACCTACAGGGGGCTTGGGGCTACACCTTC; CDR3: CASSQDLQGAWGYTF
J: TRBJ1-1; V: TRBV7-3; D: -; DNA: TGTGCCAGCAGCTCACAAGAGAACACTGAAGCTTTCTTT; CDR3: CASSSQENTEAFF
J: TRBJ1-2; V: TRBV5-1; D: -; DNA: TGCGCCAGCAGCTTGGAACAGGGCGATGGCTACACCTTC; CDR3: CASSLEQGDGYTF
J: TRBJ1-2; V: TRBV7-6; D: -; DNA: TGTGCCAGCAGCTTCGGGGGGGGAGGTGGCTACACCTTC; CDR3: CASSFGGGGGYTF
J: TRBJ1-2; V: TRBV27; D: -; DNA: TGTGCCAGCAGTTTATCGCTTCGGGGGGCGTACTATGGCTACACCTTC; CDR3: CASSLSLRGAYYGYTF
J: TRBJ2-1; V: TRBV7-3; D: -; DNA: TGTGCCAGCAGCATGAGGGGGGGAACCTACAATGAGCAGTTCTTC; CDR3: CASSMRGGTYNEQFF
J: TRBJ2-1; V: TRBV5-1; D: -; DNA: TGCGCCAGCAGCCCGACGGGCTCCTACAATGAGCAGTTCTTC; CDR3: CASSPTGSYNEQFF
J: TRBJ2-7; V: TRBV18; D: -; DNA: TGTGCCAGCTCACCACCGTCAACCCCCAGCTACGAGCAGTACTTC; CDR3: CASSPPSTPSYEQYF
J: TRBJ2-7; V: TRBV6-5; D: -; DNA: TGTGCCAGCAGTTACTCGCTATCCCGAGAGCAGTACTTC; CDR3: CASSYSLSREQYF
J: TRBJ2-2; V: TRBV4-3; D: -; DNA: TGCGCCAGCAGCCAAGTCCCAGGCGCCGGGGAGCTGTTTTTT; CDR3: CASSQVPGAGELFF
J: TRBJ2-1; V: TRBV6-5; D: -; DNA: TGCACAGCTAGGGGGAGCTCCTACAATGAGCAGTTCTTC; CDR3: CTARGSSYNEQFF
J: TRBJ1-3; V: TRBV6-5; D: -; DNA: TGTGCCAGCAGTTCCCAGGCTGGAAACACCATATATTTT; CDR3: CASSSQAGNTIYF
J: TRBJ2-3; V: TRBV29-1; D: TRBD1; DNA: TGCAGCGTGGGACAGGGAGGGAGCGCAGATACGCAGTATTTT; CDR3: CSVGQGGSADTQYF
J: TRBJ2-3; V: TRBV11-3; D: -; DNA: TGTGCCAGCAGCTCCTCCGGGAGCCTAGGTGGTACGCAGTATTTT; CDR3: CASSSSGSLGGTQYF
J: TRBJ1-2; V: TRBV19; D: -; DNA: TGTGCCAGTAGGTCTGGGGGGGCGATCTATGGCTACACCTTC; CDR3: CASRSGGAIYGYTF